Each of the 17 T cell receptor beta chains below was sequenced from the same sample in a study of T-cell reconstitution after alpha-beta-depleted transplantation in children. This sample's TCRbeta library carried unique molecular identifier barcodes. MiXCR, applied by TCRdb to the PCR reads, yields one record per CDR3 protein. The sample shows around 100,000 distinct CDR3 sequences, about 9.3% of them seen only once. Sequenced material: PBMCs, taken before TCRalphabeta/CD19-depleted stem cell transplant. Every receptor here comes from a boy aged 2 to 10 with acute lymphoblastic leukemia, due to receive a stem cell transplant.

This clonotype was recorded at least ten times. The rearrangement links TRBV6-1 to TRBJ1-1, with 7 bases identical to TRBD1. The CDR3 covers 12 residues. From germline, CDR1 is MNHNS and CDR2 SASEGT. J gave up 3 bases and V 6 bases, and 1 base lay outside the gene matches. The CDR3 DNA reads as TGTGCCAGCAGAGGGGGCTACACTGAAGCTTTCTTT. It specifies CASRGGYTEAFF.

This clonotype was recorded many times. The chain has TRBV27 and TRBJ2-7, with 7 positions matching TRBD1. Per germline, CDR1 MNHEY and CDR2 SMNVEV (reference sequence). The V segment lost 3 bases and the J segment 3 bases; nucleotides outside the gene matches: 2. CDR3 length: 13 amino acids. The CDR3 nucleotides are TGTGCCAGCAGTTTGGGGGACAGCTACGAGCAGTACTTC. It yields the protein CASSLGDSYEQYF.

This clonotype has more than one count but fewer than ten. The chain combines TRBV2 with TRBJ2-1; 15 nucleotides agree with TRBD2. The CDR3 runs 16 residues. Germline CDR1 reads SNHLY; CDR2 reads FYNNEI. With V trimmed by 6 bases and J by 4 bases, 4 bases remained unmatched. The CDR3 is CASRGLAGGFYNEQFF. The CDR3 region has the DNA TGTGCCAGCAGGGGACTAGCGGGAGGTTTTTACAATGAGCAGTTCTTC.

The V and J genes are TRBV6-1 and TRBJ2-7, with TRBD1 matching 10 bases. The germline gives CDR1 MNHNS, CDR2 SASEGT. The CDR3 consists of 13 residues. The J segment lost 3 bases and the V segment lost 7 bases, leaving 3 bases of the junction unmatched. CDR3 residues: CASTGTGVYEQYF. The CDR3, as DNA: TGTGCCAGCACCGGGACAGGGGTCTACGAGCAGTACTTC.

This clonotype was seen repeatedly, ten times or more. The chain's CDR3 is CASSGGLGASGQYNEQFF. CDR3 nucleotides: TGCGCCAGCAGTGGTGGTTTGGGGGCGAGCGGGCAATACAATGAGCAGTTCTTC. The J gene is TRBJ2-1, the V gene TRBV10-1; D is tentatively TRBD1 or TRBD2 (6 bases each). The CDR3 is 18 amino acids. V was pared by 4 bases and J by 4 bases, with 23 bases between. Germline lookup yields CDR1 WNHNN and CDR2 SYGVQD (reference sequence).

This clonotype was detected ten times or more. The chain is built from TRBV12-3 or TRBV12-4 and TRBJ1-2; possible D gene TRBD1, 5 bases. V gave up 5 bases and J gave up 4 bases, with 11 bases separating them. This CDR3 is 13 amino acids long. The CDR3 DNA follows: TGTGCCAGCAGTCCTCGACAGACCTATGGCTACACCTTC. It encodes CASSPRQTYGYTF.

The chain is built from TRBV2 and TRBJ2-2; D is possibly TRBD2 (5 bases). The germline V gene encodes CDR1 SNHLY and CDR2 FYNNEI. Trimming removed 5 bases from V and 4 bases from J, with 11 bases in between. The CDR3 runs 14 residues. CDR3 nucleotide sequence: TGTGCCAGCAGTTCCGGCCGGGGCACCGGGGAGCTGTTTTTT. This sequence encodes CASSSGRGTGELFF.

This clonotype was seen at least ten times. The chain recombines TRBV6-1 with TRBJ1-5, with 8 bases lining up with TRBD1. CDR1 is MNHNS, CDR2 SASEGT, per germline. CDR3 length equals 15 residues. Losses at the gene ends were 6 bases for V and 0 bases for J; bases not matched to a gene: 4. The chain's CDR3 is CASRLDRDSNQPQHF. Here the CDR3 DNA reads TGTGCCAGCAGGTTGGACAGGGATAGCAATCAGCCCCAGCATTTT.

J is TRBJ1-1 and V is TRBV11-2, with D perhaps TRBD1 (6 bases). Between the trimmed V and J ends, which lost 5 bases and 6 bases, there was a span of 13 bases. Germline V CDR1 and CDR2: SGHAT, FQNNGV. The CDR3 covers 13 residues. Here the CDR3 DNA reads TGTGCCAGCAGCGAAGGACAGTCCCCTGAAGCTTTCTTT. Protein sequence: CASSEGQSPEAFF.

This clonotype appeared many times. The chain is built from TRBV20-1 and TRBJ2-1, with 11 bases that match TRBD2. The germline V gene has CDR1 DFQATT and CDR2 SNEGSKA (reference sequence). The CDR3 has 14 residues. V shed 2 bases, J shed 4 bases, and the junction held 1 base outside the gene matches. CDR3 DNA sequence: TGCAGTGCTAGAAGACTAGCGGGGTACAATGAGCAGTTCTTC. This codes for CSARRLAGYNEQFF.

This clonotype was seen at least ten times. The chain is built from TRBV12-3 or TRBV12-4 and TRBJ1-6, with TRBD1 matching 9 bases. The CDR3 covers 15 residues. With 6 bases clipped from V and 7 bases from J, the junction kept 7 bases outside the gene matches. This CDR3 reads CASSLMGTGNSPLHF. The CDR3 nucleotides are TGTGCCAGCAGCCTAATGGGGACAGGGAATTCACCCCTCCACTTT.

V is TRBV2 and J is TRBJ2-5, with D possibly TRBD1 on 5 matching bases. V was trimmed by 6 bases and J by 5 bases, leaving 19 bases between them. CDR3 size: 15 residues. The V gene's germline CDR1 is SNHLY and CDR2 FYNNEI. The CDR3 protein is CASSPPPARAETQYF. CDR3 sequence (DNA): TGTGCCAGCAGCCCCCCCCCAGCCAGGGCGGAGACCCAGTACTTC.

The rearrangement links TRBV6-2 or TRBV6-3 to TRBJ2-7, with 9 nucleotides matching TRBD2. CDR1 is MNHEY and CDR2 is SVGEGT in the germline V gene. The length of the CDR3 is 13 residues. With 4 bases clipped from V and 6 bases from J, the junction kept 4 bases outside the gene matches. CDR3 loop: CASSSSGNREQYF. Written as DNA, the CDR3 is TGTGCCAGCAGTTCTAGCGGGAACCGCGAGCAGTACTTC.

A few counts support this clonotype. This chain's CDR3 is CASSPRGGKGEKLFF. DNA of the CDR3: TGTGCCAGCAGCCCTCGAGGGGGGAAGGGTGAAAAACTGTTTTTT. The J gene is TRBJ1-4, the V gene TRBV9; D is perhaps TRBD1 (6 bases). The germline CDR1 and CDR2 sequences are SGDLS and YYNGEE. V lost 4 bases and J lost 7, with 17 bases in between. The length of the CDR3 is 15 residues.

This clonotype appeared many times. It is unclear where the CDR3 begins or ends on the DNA, so no DNA is shown, and the CDR3 is as TCRdb lists it. V usage is TRBV12-3 or TRBV12-4 and J usage is TRBJ2-3. The CDR3 is made up of 15 amino acids, end residues included. The chain's CDR3 is CASILGGTGTDTQYF.

The chain has TRBV6-5 and TRBJ2-6; D gene unclear. Trimming pared 0 bases from V and 0 bases from J, leaving 6 bases between. This CDR3 spans 16 amino acids. The germline gives CDR1 MNHEY, CDR2 SVGAGI. The CDR3 DNA sequence: TGTGCCAGCAGTTACTCGCCCTTCTCTGGGGCCAACGTCCTGACTTTC. The encoded protein is CASSYSPFSGANVLTF.

This clonotype was seen a few times. V gene TRBV7-8 combines with J gene TRBJ1-2; a weak D match, TRBD1 (6 bases). Trimming pared 4 bases from V and 5 bases from J, leaving 17 bases between. The CDR3 runs 15 residues. Looked up from germline, CDR1 is SGHVS and CDR2 is FQNEAQ. The CDR3 nucleotides are TGTGCCAGCAGCTCCCAGGGGCCGCGGCTATATGGCTACACCTTC. This gives the protein CASSSQGPRLYGYTF. Looking up the rest from reference TRBV7-8 and TRBJ1-2 gives the full variable domain: GAGVSQSPRYKVAKRGQDVALRCDPISGHVSLFWYQQALGQGPEFLTYFQNEAQLDKSGLPSDRFFAERPEGSVSTLKIQRTQQEDSAVYLCASSSQGPRLYGYTFGSGTRLTVV.